A single sample gave rise to the 2 T cell receptor beta chains below, sequenced in a study of circulating CD8 cells and anti-PD-1 response in melanoma. Four subsets defined by PD-1 and/or TIGIT were sorted from live CD3+CD8+TCRalphabeta+ cells. Each library started from about 14 ng of total RNA using the QIAseq Immune Repertoire TCR panel. One entry per CDR3 protein, called by TCRdb with MiXCR from the reads. The repertoire holds several hundred distinct CDR3 sequences, roughly 7% seen once, with about 19% in the top ten. The sequencing used CD8+ T cells from PBMCs, collected at baseline or after one month of anti-PD-1 therapy (not recorded which). The receptor source for this set is a human donor with melanoma.

Sample share makes this clonotype large (0.1 to 1%). The chain is built from TRBV2 and TRBJ1-5; 7 bases line up with TRBD1. The CDR3 runs 15 residues. J gave up 0 bases and V 5 bases, and 4 bases lay outside the gene matches. Germline assignment: CDR1 SNHLY and CDR2 FYNNEI. For the CDR3, the DNA is TGTGCCAGCAGTCCAAACAGGGGTAGCAATCAGCCCCAGCATTTT. Residues: CASSPNRGSNQPQHF.

This clonotype was observed a handful of times. This chain joins TRBV7-2 and TRBJ2-6; 10 nucleotides align to TRBD1. V lost 5 bases and J lost 2; bases outside the gene matches: 3. In germline, CDR1 is SGHTA, CDR2 FQGNSA. The CDR3 loop spans 16 amino acids. CDR3 in DNA: TGTGCCAGCAGCACGACAGGGGGCACTGGGGCCAACGTCCTGACTTTC. This codes for CASSTTGGTGANVLTF.